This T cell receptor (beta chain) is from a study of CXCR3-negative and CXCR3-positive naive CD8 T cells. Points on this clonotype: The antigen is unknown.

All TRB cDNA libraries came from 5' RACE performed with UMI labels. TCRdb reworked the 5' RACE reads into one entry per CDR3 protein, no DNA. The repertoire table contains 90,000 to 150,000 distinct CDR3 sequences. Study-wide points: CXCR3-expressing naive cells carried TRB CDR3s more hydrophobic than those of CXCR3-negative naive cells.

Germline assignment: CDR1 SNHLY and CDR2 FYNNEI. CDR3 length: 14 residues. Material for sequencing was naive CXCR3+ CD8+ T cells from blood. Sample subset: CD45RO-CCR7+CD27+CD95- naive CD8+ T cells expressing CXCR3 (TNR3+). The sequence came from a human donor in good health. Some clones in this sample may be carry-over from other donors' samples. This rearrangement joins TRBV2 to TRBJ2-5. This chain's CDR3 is CAINFDGVQETQYF.